The present TCR beta chain was sequenced within a study of CD8+ T cells in alopecia areata. As for the study in general: Treated individuals took tofacitinib by mouth, 5 to 10 mg twice daily.

Punch biopsies of lesional scalp, plus peripheral blood, were taken from alopecia areata patients. Study-level results: Scalp data also include sequences from resident alphabeta T cells of normal skin. Lesional scalp exceeded normal scalp in clonality, especially in alopecia totalis/universalis.

TCR sequencing used cDNA made by reverse transcription of extracted RNA. Only in-frame clones appear in the TCRdb table, and some are missing; sequencing was by immunoSEQ multiplex PCR. The data hold 110,000 to 150,000 clones, with roughly 61% observed a single time. Comment on this clone: Antigen specificity is unknown.

CDR3 length: 14 residues. From germline, CDR1 is LNHDA and CDR2 SQIVND (reference sequence). V lost 6 bases, J lost 1 base, and 12 bases lay in between. The receptor's source is a human donor with alopecia areata. V gene TRBV19 combines with J gene TRBJ1-1, with D tentatively TRBD1 (6 bases). The material sequenced was CD4+ T cells sorted from blood, taken at week 0. The CDR3 loop is CASRYRQENTEAFF. The CDR3 bases are TGTGCCAGTAGGTATCGACAGGAGAACACTGAAGCTTTCTTT.